This is a list of T cell receptor beta chains from one sample in a study of T-cell memory formation after mild COVID-19. In TCRdb, the 5' RACE reads were re-called with MiXCR into one record per CDR3 protein. The sample includes hundreds of thousands of distinct CDR3 sequences, roughly 20% of them seen just once. Sample: PBMCs or a T cell subset sorted from them (not recorded which). The source is an adult woman who had mild COVID-19 (a few samples of this study predate the infection). Cell type and time point are not known. Both conserved end residues are trimmed from each CDR3.

>TRBV19|14|TRBJ1-5
ASSITSQGRNQPQH
>TRBV14|14|TRBJ1-4
ASSQGRTGGYEKLF
>TRBV3-1|12|TRBJ2-3
ASSQPGAGDTQY
>TRBV6-7|15|TRBJ1-2
ASSYSDGTKRNYGYT
>TRBV7-9|15|TRBJ2-3
ASSLAGPSGSSDTQY
>TRBV6-2/TRBV6-3|17|TRBJ2-3
ASSYSPSGTELGPDTQY
>TRBV3-1|14|TRBJ1-3
ASSPWTGDSGNTIY
>TRBV4-1|13|TRBJ2-2
ASSQEEVYGGELF
>TRBV19|15|TRBJ2-5
ASSIDLGRVGQETQY
>TRBV7-9|7|TRBJ1-2
ASSTGGH
>TRBV24-1|12|TRBJ2-7
ATSDPGQGYEQY
>TRBV29-1|9|TRBJ1-5
SVQTGTGQH
>TRBV5-1|14|TRBJ2-3
ASRWAVGRRTDTQY
>TRBV5-1|15|TRBJ1-2
ASSLVGGLRQNYGYT
>TRBV20-1|11|TRBJ2-7
SATAQGLSEQY
>TRBV7-7|13|TRBJ2-1
ASSPGLAGVNEQF
>TRBV29-1|12|TRBJ2-3
SVDPGTGTDTQY
>TRBV12-3/TRBV12-4|12|TRBJ1-1
ASSYTAWGTEAF
>TRBV29-1|12|TRBJ1-1
SVPWGGMNTEAF
>TRBV29-1|10|TRBJ1-2
SVWRASYGYT
>TRBV19|12|TRBJ2-3
ASGTGVETDTQY
>TRBV2|13|TRBJ2-7
ASGTERGGLYEQY
>TRBV20-1|8|TRBJ2-1
SASLLAEF
>TRBV20-1|11|TRBJ2-7
SARIRPTYEQY
>TRBV6-6|14|TRBJ2-7
ASSYSWGQGIYEQY
>TRBV20-1|13|TRBJ1-2
SAKGQSSLNYGYT
>TRBV9|13|TRBJ2-2
ASSVSTSNTGELF
>TRBV12-3/TRBV12-4|12|TRBJ2-5
ASSSQGRRETQY
>TRBV24-1|11|TRBJ1-3
ATSDTLENTIY
>TRBV7-2|12|TRBJ2-7
ASSPLAVPYEQY
>TRBV25-1|12|TRBJ1-1
ASRGQGARNTAF
>TRBV29-1|15|TRBJ2-4
SVEASTRSGAKNIQY
>TRBV7-8|13|TRBJ2-7
ASSSNYGQHYEQY
>TRBV25-1|9|TRBJ1-1
ASSATVEAF
>TRBV20-1|11|TRBJ2-5
SAPGTDEETQY
>TRBV29-1|12|TRBJ2-3
SVTSPPPTDTQY
>TRBV7-9|17|TRBJ2-1
ASSLTTSGRLGFYNEQF
>TRBV6-1|15|TRBJ2-7
ASSEVLGQGSFYEQY